The subject of this entry is one T cell receptor (beta chain). This same CDR3 is encoded by further DNA sequences in the sample. The entry originates in a study of CD8+ T cells in alopecia areata. The CDR3 sequence is 14 residues long. The germline V and J ends were trimmed by 2 bases and 4 bases, with 12 bases remaining between them. In germline, CDR1 is SQVTM, CDR2 ANQGSEA. RNA was isolated and reverse transcribed to cDNA, the sequencing template. The repertoire was sequenced with immunoSEQ multiplex PCR; TCRdb's copy has only in-frame clones and lacks some. The table lists 150,000 to 200,000 clones, 60% of them singletons. The treatment was: oral pan-JAK inhibitor, 5-10 mg twice daily.

The clonotype comes from a human donor with alopecia areata. This specimen was CD4+ T cells sorted from blood, taken at week 24, from a patient treated with tofacitinib. The J gene is TRBJ2-1, the V gene TRBV29-1; tentatively, D is TRBD2 (5 bases). CDR3 loop: CSVERSGIYNEQFF. The CDR3 DNA sequence: TGCAGCGTTGAACGGAGCGGTATTTACAATGAGCAGTTCTTC.